The 10 T cell receptor beta chains in this list originate from one sample, sequenced in a study of T-cell reconstitution after alpha-beta-depleted transplantation in children. Preparation of the TCRbeta library involved a method that used unique molecular identifiers. Using its own MiXCR run on the PCR reads, TCRdb lists one record per CDR3 protein. This sample has some 640,000 distinct CDR3 sequences, with about 15% found just once. The sequences come from PBMCs from the stem cell graft donor, collected from the stem cell graft. These receptor sequences come from a human donor who donated a stem cell graft to a child with acute myeloid leukemia.

The gene calls are TRBV4-2 and TRBJ1-2, with D maybe TRBD1 (5 bases). This CDR3 comprises 16 residues. V was clipped by 0 bases and J by 4 bases, with 15 bases between them. Germline CDR1 reads LGHNA; CDR2 reads YNFKEQ. The CDR3 spells CASSQEGEQAAYGYTF. Written as DNA, the CDR3 is TGTGCCAGCAGCCAAGAAGGCGAACAGGCAGCCTATGGCTACACCTTC.

This clonotype was recorded many times. The V gene is TRBV20-1, the J gene TRBJ1-3; the D is unclear. This CDR3 has 13 residues. Germline lookup yields CDR1 DFQATT and CDR2 SNEGSKA (reference sequence). Trimming took off 3 bases at V and 0 bases at J, with 6 bases between the two ends. The CDR3 DNA is TGCAGTGCTAGCCCGCACTCTGGAAACACCATATATTTT. Its protein product is CSASPHSGNTIYF.

This clonotype was recorded at least ten times. This chain connects TRBV20-1 to TRBJ2-2; D not certain. V was cut by 3 bases and J by 6 bases, with 5 bases left in between. The CDR3 runs to 11 residues. Per the germline V gene, CDR1 is DFQATT and CDR2 is SNEGSKA (reference sequence). In DNA, the CDR3 is TGCAGTGCTAGTACGGCCGGGGAGCTGTTTTTT. Translation gives CSASTAGELFF.

This clonotype was counted many times. The V gene is TRBV20-1, the J gene TRBJ1-6, with 7 bases aligning to TRBD1. This CDR3 is built from 16 residues. Germline V gives CDR1 DFQATT, CDR2 SNEGSKA (reference sequence). After removal of 2 bases from V and 2 bases from J, the junction contained 6 bases not matched to a gene. The CDR3 spells CSARNDRAPYNSPLHF. CDR3 nucleotides: TGCAGTGCTAGAAACGACAGGGCTCCCTATAATTCACCCCTCCACTTT.

This clonotype was counted ten times or more. CDR3 nucleotide sequence: TGTGCCAGCAGTTTCTATAAGGAAGGGTACGAGCAGTACTTC. This translates into CASSFYKEGYEQYF. V gene TRBV27 combines with J gene TRBJ2-7, with no clear D. The CDR3 length is 14 residues. Germline CDR1 reads MNHEY; CDR2 reads SMNVEV (reference sequence). Trimming left V 3 bases short and J 4 bases short, with 13 bases between.

This clonotype has more than one count but fewer than ten. The chain carries TRBV6-1 and TRBJ2-1, with 12 nucleotides matching TRBD2. The ends lost 8 bases at V and 5 bases at J; junction bases unmatched: 4. This CDR3 contains 14 residues. Germline lookup yields CDR1 MNHNS and CDR2 SASEGT. CDR3 sequence (DNA): TGTGCCAGCTGCCTAGCGGGGGGGGACAATGAGCAGTTCTTC. Its translation is CASCLAGGDNEQFF.

To note about this clonotype: Possible read error: a much larger clone is one base away. The genes are TRBV10-2 and TRBJ2-7; no definite D call. CDR1 WSHSY and CDR2 SAAADI come from the germline V gene. The length of the CDR3 is 12 residues. The CDR3: CVSSESSYEQYV. DNA for the CDR3: TGCGTCAGCAGTGAGTCCAGCTACGAGCAGTACGTC.

This clonotype was detected many times. V gene TRBV12-3 or TRBV12-4 combines with J gene TRBJ2-5, with D perhaps TRBD2 (6 bases). Trimming left V 5 bases short and J 1 base short, with 11 bases between. CDR3 length: 14 amino acids. The CDR3 sequence: CASSLTSFQETQYF. The CDR3 nucleotides read TGTGCCAGCAGTCTCACTAGCTTCCAAGAGACCCAGTACTTC.

This chain joins TRBV7-2 and TRBJ1-1; possible D gene TRBD1, 5 bases. V shed 1 base and J shed 11 bases, with 11 bases lying between them. The germline V gene encodes CDR1 SGHTA and CDR2 FQGNSA. This CDR3 region has 12 residues. The chain's CDR3 is CASSLEVGVAFF. The CDR3 nucleotides are TGTGCCAGCAGCTTAGAAGTGGGGGTCGCTTTCTTT.

V usage is TRBV5-1 and J usage is TRBJ1-1, with D perhaps matching TRBD1 (6 bases). V lost 0 bases and J lost 2, with 14 bases in between. CDR3 length: 16 residues. The V gene's germline CDR1 is SGHRS and CDR2 YFSETQ. The CDR3 region has the DNA TGCGCCAGCAGCTTGGCGATCGGGACACCCAACACTGAAGCTTTCTTT. Its translation: CASSLAIGTPNTEAFF. The full variable domain, in which reference TRBV5-1 and TRBJ1-1 provide the parts outside the CDR3, is KAGVTQTPRYLIKTRGQQVTLSCSPISGHRSVSWYQQTPGQGLQFLFEYFSETQRNKGNFPGRFSGRQFSNSRSEMNVSTLELGDSALYLCASSLAIGTPNTEAFFGQGTRLTVV.